One sample yielded the 27 T cell receptor beta chains listed below, sequenced in a study of OX40 agonist ivuxolimab in advanced cancers. Sequenced by immunoSEQ multiplex PCR; TCRdb stores in-frame clones only, minus some. This sample has approximately 76,000 clones, with 90% to 95% found just once. The sample consisted of CD4+ or CD8+ T cells sorted from blood, taken in a trial of the OX40 agonist ivuxolimab. The receptor set was obtained from an adult with an advanced solid tumor such as melanoma, head and neck, liver or kidney cancer.

The chain joins TRBV4-3 to TRBJ2-7; D is unresolved. The CDR3 totals 13 residues. Between the trimmed V and J ends, which lost 4 bases and 3 bases, there was a span of 10 bases. Germline V lookup: CDR1 LGHNA, CDR2 YSLEER. The chain's CDR3 is CASSLRTSYEQYF. As DNA, the CDR3 is TGCGCCAGCAGCCTTCGGACCAGCTACGAGCAGTACTTC.

V and J are TRBV4-3 and TRBJ1-1; D is uncertain. The germline gives CDR1 LGHNA, CDR2 YSLEER. This CDR3 region has 14 residues. Trimming took 1 base from V and 3 from J, leaving 9 bases between them. The CDR3 reads CASSQVVLDTEAFF. The CDR3 DNA reads as TGCGCCAGCAGCCAAGTGGTGCTGGACACTGAAGCTTTCTTT.

J is TRBJ2-7 and V is TRBV7-3, with TRBD2 identical over 8 bases. The trim removed 5 bases at V and 2 bases at J, leaving 5 bases unmatched. This CDR3 comprises 14 residues. From germline, CDR1 is SGHTA and CDR2 FQGTGA. In DNA form, the CDR3 reads TGTGCCAGCAGCCCCGGGAGGGGACCCTACGAGCAGTACTTC. Amino acids: CASSPGRGPYEQYF.

The chain employs TRBV9 and TRBJ2-1, with 13 bases identical to TRBD2. The ends lost 3 bases at V and 14 bases at J; junction bases unmatched: 8. This CDR3 has 14 residues. Per the germline V gene, CDR1 is SGDLS and CDR2 is YYNGEE. CDR3 protein: CASSAGLAGEGKFF. The CDR3 nucleotides are TGTGCCAGCAGCGCCGGACTAGCGGGAGAGGGAAAGTTCTTC.

A remark on this clone: With a much larger clone just one base away, this may be a read error. The chain has TRBV4-1 and TRBJ2-2; a possible D gene is TRBD2 (5 bases). V lost 3 bases and J lost 4, with 15 bases in between. Germline values: CDR1 MGHRA, CDR2 YSYEKL. This CDR3 contains 16 residues. The CDR3 sequence is CASSHPSSGLTGELFF. The CDR3 nucleotides read TGCGCCAGCAGCCACCCGAGCAGCGGCCTCACCGGGGAGCTGTTTTTT.

The chain links TRBV19 to TRBJ2-1; weak D call: TRBD2 (6 bases). Germline V gene lookup returns CDR1 LNHDA and CDR2 SQIVND (reference sequence). The V and J ends lost 0 bases and 6 bases respectively, with 24 bases between them. The CDR3 loop spans 19 amino acids. As DNA, the CDR3 is TGTGCCAGTAGTATAGATTTAATTAGCGGACTGCAACGTCGCAATGAGCAGTTCTTC. This gives the protein CASSIDLISGLQRRNEQFF.

J is TRBJ1-4 and V is TRBV5-6, with a tentative D call TRBD1 (6 bases). The CDR3 loop spans 15 amino acids. Per germline, CDR1 SGHDT and CDR2 YYEEEE. The V and J ends lost 3 bases and 3 bases respectively, with 12 bases between them. CDR3 residues: CASSSEGQPNEKLFF. As DNA, the CDR3 is TGTGCCAGCAGCTCTGAAGGACAGCCTAATGAAAAACTGTTTTTT.

The chain couples TRBV7-9 to TRBJ2-7; D possibly matches TRBD1 or TRBD2 (6 bases each). Looked up from germline, CDR1 is SEHNR and CDR2 is FQNEAQ (reference sequence). V lost 5 bases and J 5 bases, leaving 16 bases between the germline ends. This CDR3 is 14 amino acids long. The CDR3 bases are TGTGCCAGCAGCCCACAGTCAGGGGAGGACGAGCAGTACTTC. Translation: CASSPQSGEDEQYF.

This chain connects TRBV9 to TRBJ1-5; the D is unclear. Germline CDR1 SGDLS, CDR2 YYNGEE. With 7 bases removed from V and 3 bases from J, the gap between germline ends came to 17 bases. The CDR3 has 15 amino acids. The DNA for the CDR3 is TGTGCCAGCGCCCCACCGGAGAGTCCCAATCAGCCCCAGCATTTT. Translation gives CASAPPESPNQPQHF.

This rearrangement joins TRBV6-5 to TRBJ2-7, with D hard to call. This CDR3 is 13 amino acids long. V was shortened by 8 bases and J by 2 bases, with 13 bases between the two germline ends. Germline CDR1 MNHEY, CDR2 SVGAGI. CDR3 nucleotides: TGTGCCAGCGCAGGTTTGACGGCCTACGAGCAGTACTTC. This codes for CASAGLTAYEQYF.

CDR3 DNA sequence: TGTGCCAGCAGCTTAGCGGCGGGGATACCCTACAATGAGCAGTTCTTC. Protein: CASSLAAGIPYNEQFF. The chain uses TRBV7-3 and TRBJ2-1; TRBD2 might be the D (6 bases). Per germline, CDR1 SGHTA and CDR2 FQGTGA. The CDR3 runs 16 residues. V gave up 2 bases and J gave up 2 bases, with 13 bases separating them.

The chain recombines TRBV27 with TRBJ1-1, with 8 bases fitting TRBD1. The ends lost 10 bases at V and 5 bases at J; junction bases unmatched: 9. Germline CDR1 reads MNHEY; CDR2 reads SMNVEV (reference sequence). The CDR3 is 13 residues long. This chain's CDR3 is CATRTGGVTEAFF. In DNA, the CDR3 is TGTGCCACCCGAACAGGGGGTGTAACTGAAGCTTTCTTT.

J is TRBJ2-1 and V is TRBV7-9; TRBD2 might be the D (6 bases). CDR3 size: 14 residues. The germline V gene has CDR1 SEHNR and CDR2 FQNEAQ (reference sequence). Trimming removed 9 bases from V and 2 bases from J, with 14 bases in between. The chain's CDR3 is CASTTEGTYNEQFF. In DNA, the CDR3 is TGTGCCAGTACAACGGAGGGGACCTACAATGAGCAGTTCTTC.

The chain combines TRBV6-5 with TRBJ2-7; D ambiguous. The V gene lost 7 bases and the J gene lost 2 bases, with 18 bases spanning the gap. The CDR3 spans 15 residues. CDR1 and CDR2 (germline): MNHEY, SVGAGI. The CDR3 loop is CASIPEASVPYEQYF. The CDR3 DNA reads as TGTGCCAGCATCCCAGAGGCCAGCGTCCCCTACGAGCAGTACTTC.

The V and J genes are TRBV5-1 and TRBJ2-1, with a possible D match to TRBD2 (6 bases). There are 14 residues in the CDR3. Between the trimmed V and J ends, which lost 6 bases and 5 bases, there was a span of 15 bases. CDR1 is SGHRS, CDR2 YFSETQ, per germline. The CDR3 sequence is CASKAISGDNEQFF. As DNA, the CDR3 is TGCGCCAGCAAGGCAATTAGCGGAGACAATGAGCAGTTCTTC.

The chain has TRBV6-5 and TRBJ2-5, with 10 bases that match TRBD2. The V segment lost 2 bases and the J segment 5 bases; nucleotides outside the gene matches: 2. The CDR3 contains 14 residues. The germline CDR1 and CDR2 sequences are MNHEY and SVGAGI. The DNA of the CDR3 is TGTGCCAGCAGTTACGCGGGACTAGCGGAGACCCAGTACTTC. Protein: CASSYAGLAETQYF.

The CDR3 region has the DNA TGTGCCAGCAGTTTGTGGGGGGGAAGGAACGCCTACGAGCAGTACTTC. Protein sequence: CASSLWGGRNAYEQYF. The chain couples TRBV28 to TRBJ2-7, with TRBD2 identical over 7 bases. Germline CDR1 and CDR2: MDHEN and SYDVKM. The CDR3 length is 16 residues. The trim removed 3 bases at V and 2 bases at J, leaving 10 bases unmatched. Drawing the rest from reference TRBV28 and TRBJ2-7, the complete variable domain is DVKVTQSSRYLVKRTGEKVFLECVQDMDHENMFWYRQDPGLGLRLIYFSYDVKMKEKGDIPEGYSVSREKKERFSLILESASTNQTSMYLCASSLWGGRNAYEQYFGPGTRLTVT.

The V and J genes are TRBV19 and TRBJ2-3; D call uncertain. Germline V lookup: CDR1 LNHDA, CDR2 SQIVND (reference sequence). The V end lost 0 bases, the J end lost 6 bases, and 13 bases lay between the germline ends. There are 15 residues in the CDR3. The CDR3 protein is CASSIEGPPRDTQYF. The CDR3 region has the DNA TGTGCCAGTAGTATAGAGGGCCCACCTCGGGATACGCAGTATTTT.

The chain carries TRBV27 and TRBJ2-1, with TRBD2 matching over 13 bases. Germline-derived CDR1 and CDR2 are MNHEY and SMNVEV (reference sequence). The CDR3 has 15 amino acids. After removal of 5 bases from V and 6 bases from J, the junction contained 4 bases not matched to a gene. The CDR3 protein is CASSPGTSGINEQFF. CDR3 sequence (DNA): TGTGCCAGCAGTCCCGGGACTAGCGGGATCAATGAGCAGTTCTTC.

The sample holds one count of this clone. At one end the junction does not follow the germline gene, possibly because of a read error. The chain couples TRBV7-6 to TRBJ2-7; no firm D call. Looked up from germline, CDR1 is SGHVS and CDR2 is FNYEAQ. The CDR3 runs to 16 residues. As DNA, the CDR3 is TGTGCCAGCAGCTTAGGCTACGGGCTAAGCTCCTACGGGCAGTACTTC. It translates to CASSLGYGLSSYGQYF.

This chain connects TRBV10-3 to TRBJ2-1; D is tentatively TRBD1 or TRBD2 (5 bases each). Trimming pared 8 bases from V and 5 bases from J, leaving 16 bases between. CDR1 and CDR2 (germline): ENHRY, SYGVKD. The CDR3 length is 14 residues. CDR3: CAIDQGDLHNEQFF. For the CDR3, the DNA is TGTGCCATCGACCAAGGGGACCTACACAATGAGCAGTTCTTC.

The V and J genes are TRBV9 and TRBJ2-1; TRBD2 aligns across 14 bases. Trimming took 3 bases from V and 6 from J; bases not matched to a gene: 2. Looked up from germline, CDR1 is SGDLS and CDR2 is YYNGEE. The CDR3 is 15 amino acids. CDR3 sequence (DNA): TGTGCCAGCAGCGGACTAGCGGGAGGGGGCAATGAGCAGTTCTTC. This sequence encodes CASSGLAGGGNEQFF.

V gene TRBV9 combines with J gene TRBJ2-2; D not resolved. The CDR3 totals 14 residues. Germline V gene lookup returns CDR1 SGDLS and CDR2 YYNGEE. The V end lost 5 bases, the J end lost 1 base, and 9 bases lay between the germline ends. The CDR3 nucleotides read TGTGCCAGCAGTCCCTGGGGGAACACCGGGGAGCTGTTTTTT. This sequence encodes CASSPWGNTGELFF.

The chain links TRBV23-1 to TRBJ1-2, with TRBD1 identical over 8 bases. TRBV23-1 is classed as an ORF, of uncertain function. The CDR3 totals 16 residues. Germline trimming cut 0 bases from V and 0 bases from J; bases unmatched to any gene: 3. This chain's CDR3 is CASSQSGTGPNYGYTF. The CDR3 DNA reads TGCGCCAGCAGTCAATCGGGGACAGGTCCTAACTATGGCTACACCTTC.

The chain has TRBV27 and TRBJ1-5; a weak D match, TRBD1 (5 bases). CDR3 length: 15 residues. Germline V gene sequence: CDR1 MNHEY, CDR2 SMNVEV (reference sequence). V dropped 0 bases and J dropped 5 bases, with 11 bases sitting between them. Here the CDR3 DNA reads TGTGCCAGCAGTTTATCTGGGCAGGGATATCAGCCCCAGCATTTT. Translating gives CASSLSGQGYQPQHF.

This clone has only one observation. V is TRBV29-1 and J is TRBJ2-3; D unclear. V lost 5 bases to trimming and J lost 1 base, with 4 bases between them. Germline V gene sequence: CDR1 SQVTM, CDR2 ANQGSEA. This CDR3 has 11 amino acids. The CDR3 DNA reads TGCAGCGTTACCGGCACAGATACGCAGTATTTT. Protein product: CSVTGTDTQYF.

This clone was seen just once. The chain recombines TRBV27 with TRBJ2-7; 12 bases map to TRBD2. The trim removed 5 bases at V and 0 bases at J, leaving 8 bases unmatched. Germline V gene data show CDR1 as MNHEY and CDR2 as SMNVEV (reference sequence). The CDR3 has 17 amino acids. CDR3 amino acids: CASSPWTSGVPSYEQYF. The CDR3 DNA sequence: TGTGCCAGCAGTCCATGGACTAGCGGGGTTCCCTCCTACGAGCAGTACTTC.